The 27 T cell receptor beta chains given below trace back to one sample, sequenced in a study of T cells after yellow fever vaccination. TCRdb re-called the 5' RACE reads with MiXCR, one entry per CDR3 protein. The sample lists about 350,000 distinct CDR3 sequences; more than 9% were seen once. The sequenced sample was PBMCs, obtained on the day of the first yellow fever vaccination. The receptors were gathered from a man between 18 and 35 years old who received the YFV17D yellow fever vaccine.

At least ten counts were recorded for this clonotype. This chain joins TRBV5-6 and TRBJ1-1, with a possible D match to TRBD1 (5 bases). The CDR3 covers 13 residues. The germline V gene encodes CDR1 SGHDT and CDR2 YYEEEE. Trimming left V 1 base short and J 4 bases short, with 8 bases between. CDR3 loop: CASSLWGGTEAFF. The CDR3 DNA follows: TGTGCCAGCAGCTTGTGGGGGGGCACTGAAGCTTTCTTT.

The chain employs TRBV7-3 and TRBJ2-7; 9 bases fit TRBD1. V shed 4 bases and J 3 bases; nucleotides not matched to a gene: 4. The CDR3 runs to 14 residues. Per germline, CDR1 SGHTA and CDR2 FQGTGA. CDR3 DNA sequence: TGTGCCAGCAGCTCCCGGGACAGGGTCTACGAGCAGTACGTC. Protein product: CASSSRDRVYEQYV.

The sample holds a few counts of this clonotype. The V gene is TRBV14, the J gene TRBJ2-3; TRBD2 matches at 9 bases. CDR3 length equals 18 residues. From germline, CDR1 is SGHDN and CDR2 FVKESK. V dropped 4 bases and J dropped 0; count of bases not matched to a gene: 11. CDR3 DNA sequence: TGTGCCAGCAGCCCGCGGCTAGCGGGGCCCCAAAGCACAGATACGCAGTATTTT. This codes for CASSPRLAGPQSTDTQYF.

This clonotype occurred a few times. This chain uses TRBV5-6 with TRBJ2-7, with D possibly TRBD2 on 5 matching bases. The CDR3 runs to 13 residues. The germline V gene encodes CDR1 SGHDT and CDR2 YYEEEE. V was cut by 2 bases and J by 6 bases, with 12 bases left in between. The CDR3 DNA sequence: TGTGCCAGCAGCTTTGTTCGGGGAAGCGAGCAGTACTTC. Protein sequence: CASSFVRGSEQYF.

This clonotype showed up many times. This chain connects TRBV7-6 to TRBJ2-4; D unclear. The CDR3 consists of 16 residues. V shed 5 bases and J shed 0 bases, with 14 bases lying between them. Germline-derived CDR1 and CDR2 are SGHVS and FNYEAQ. CDR3 region: CASSRWVPGAKNIQYF. CDR3 bases: TGTGCCAGCAGCCGGTGGGTCCCCGGAGCCAAAAACATTCAGTACTTC.

The table lists this clonotype with a count of one. This chain joins TRBV7-6 and TRBJ2-5, with 7 positions matching TRBD1. V lost 1 base, J lost 1 base, and 6 bases stayed unmatched. The CDR3 sequence is 16 residues long. The germline V gene has CDR1 SGHVS and CDR2 FNYEAQ. The CDR3 spells CASSLGDSPPQETQYF. The CDR3 bases are TGTGCCAGCAGCTTAGGGGACAGTCCGCCCCAAGAGACCCAGTACTTC.

This clonotype turned up a few times. This chain uses TRBV10-3 with TRBJ1-2, with D perhaps matching TRBD1 (5 bases). The ends were cut back, 3 bases at V and 8 bases at J, with 16 bases in the middle. CDR1 is ENHRY, CDR2 SYGVKD, per germline. The length of the CDR3 is 14 residues. The CDR3 bases are TGTGCCATCAGTGATGACAGCAAAATAAGGGGCTACACCTTC. Residues: CAISDDSKIRGYTF.

In this sample, this clonotype turned up a few times. V gene TRBV3-1 combines with J gene TRBJ1-2; D call uncertain. This CDR3 has 12 amino acids. The V end lost 8 bases, the J end lost 2 bases, and 9 bases lay between the germline ends. Germline V gene sequence: CDR1 LGHDT, CDR2 YNNKEL (reference sequence). The CDR3 DNA follows: TGTGCCAGCGGTAAAGGGAACTATGGCTACACCTTC. Translated: CASGKGNYGYTF.

The chain combines TRBV20-1 with TRBJ2-3; D not resolved. The V and J ends lost 2 bases and 1 base respectively, with 10 bases between them. Germline CDR1 reads DFQATT; CDR2 reads SNEGSKA (reference sequence). The CDR3 consists of 14 residues. CDR3 in DNA: TGCAGTGCTAGATCAGAAACGGGCACAGATACGCAGTATTTT. This sequence encodes CSARSETGTDTQYF.

A few counts support this clonotype. The chain couples TRBV5-6 to TRBJ1-5; perhaps TRBD1 as D (6 bases). The CDR3 runs 15 residues. Trimming removed 4 bases at V and 2 bases at J, with 13 bases between. Looked up from germline, CDR1 is SGHDT and CDR2 is YYEEEE. The chain's CDR3 is CASSTGGGGNQPQHF. CDR3 in DNA: TGTGCCAGCAGCACCGGAGGGGGTGGCAATCAGCCCCAGCATTTT.

This clonotype was found a few times. V and J are TRBV19 and TRBJ2-7, with D tentatively TRBD1 or TRBD2 (5 bases each). Deletions cut 5 bases from V and 3 bases from J, with 11 bases between. The CDR3 is made up of 13 amino acids. CDR1 is LNHDA and CDR2 is SQIVND in the germline V gene (reference sequence). The CDR3 region is CASSGRDGYEQYF. DNA of the CDR3: TGTGCCAGTAGTGGCCGGGACGGCTACGAGCAGTACTTC.

The rearrangement uses TRBV6-1 and TRBJ1-2, with 11 bases matching TRBD1. CDR1 and CDR2 from the germline V gene are MNHNS and SASEGT. The CDR3 covers 15 residues. Germline trimming cut 6 bases from V and 8 bases from J; bases unmatched to any gene: 11. The CDR3 DNA is TGTGCCAGCAGCGAATATGGACAGGGGGCGCGGGGCTACACCTTC. Protein product: CASSEYGQGARGYTF.

This clonotype was observed a handful of times. The V and J genes are TRBV12-3 or TRBV12-4 and TRBJ2-2; 9 positions agree with TRBD2. Trimming cost V 7 bases and J 7 bases; bases outside gene matches: 13. The CDR3 is 16 residues long. The CDR3: CASIAMASGVIGELFF. CDR3 coding DNA: TGTGCCAGCATCGCGATGGCTAGCGGGGTTATCGGGGAGCTGTTTTTT.

This chain joins TRBV27 and TRBJ1-5, with TRBD1 matching over 9 bases. Germline CDR1 MNHEY, CDR2 SMNVEV (reference sequence). V lost 1 base and J lost 5; bases outside the gene matches: 6. The CDR3 runs 16 residues. The DNA of the CDR3 is TGTGCCAGCAGTTTATTGGGACAGGGTGGGGATCAGCCCCAGCATTTT. This translates into CASSLLGQGGDQPQHF.

The V gene is TRBV5-1, the J gene TRBJ2-3; D unresolved. Germline V lookup: CDR1 SGHRS, CDR2 YFSETQ. CDR3 length equals 14 residues. Trimming stripped 0 bases from V and 9 bases from J, with 14 bases between. The CDR3 spells CASSLGVGFQTQYF. In DNA, the CDR3 is TGCGCCAGCAGCTTGGGTGTCGGCTTTCAGACGCAGTATTTT. Together with reference TRBV5-1 and TRBJ2-3, the CDR3 gives the full variable domain: KAGVTQTPRYLIKTRGQQVTLSCSPISGHRSVSWYQQTPGQGLQFLFEYFSETQRNKGNFPGRFSGRQFSNSRSEMNVSTLELGDSALYLCASSLGVGFQTQYFGPGTRLTVL.

This clonotype was seen only a few times. This chain links TRBV27 with TRBJ1-5; no clear D. The germline V gene has CDR1 MNHEY and CDR2 SMNVEV (reference sequence). V lost 0 bases, J lost 2 bases, and 8 bases lay in between. The CDR3 is made up of 15 amino acids. The DNA of the CDR3 is TGTGCCAGCAGTTTATCCGCGGACGGCAATCAGCCCCAGCATTTT. Translating it yields CASSLSADGNQPQHF.

This clonotype was observed at least ten times. This chain joins TRBV7-3 and TRBJ2-5, with a weak D call TRBD2 (6 bases). This CDR3 comprises 16 residues. Trimming removed 1 base at V and 4 bases at J, with 16 bases between. From germline, CDR1 is SGHTA and CDR2 FQGTGA. CDR3 region: CASSLMGGIAIETQYF. CDR3 DNA sequence: TGTGCCAGCAGCTTAATGGGGGGTATAGCCATAGAGACCCAGTACTTC.

This chain uses TRBV5-4 with TRBJ2-1; a weak D match, TRBD1 (6 bases). V shed 4 bases and J shed 0 bases, with 14 bases lying between them. Germline V gene lookup returns CDR1 SGHNT and CDR2 YYREEE (reference sequence). The CDR3 extends over 16 amino acids. CDR3 residues: CASSEQKGHSYNEQFF. For the CDR3, the DNA is TGTGCCAGCAGCGAGCAAAAGGGACACTCCTACAATGAGCAGTTCTTC.

This clonotype has just a few counts. V gene TRBV6-5 combines with J gene TRBJ1-2; 7 nucleotides match TRBD1. Germline CDR1 is MNHEY and CDR2 is SVGAGI. The CDR3 length is 15 residues. The J segment lost 7 bases and the V segment lost 2 bases, leaving 10 bases of the junction unmatched. The CDR3 region has the DNA TGTGCCAGCAGTTACCAGATACAGGGGACGAGTGGCTACACCTTC. The encoded protein is CASSYQIQGTSGYTF.

This clonotype was picked up a small number of times. J is TRBJ2-7 and V is TRBV12-5; possible D gene TRBD2, 6 bases. There are 17 residues in the CDR3. Deletions cut 1 base from V and 0 bases from J, with 16 bases between. Germline V gene data show CDR1 as LGHNT and CDR2 as FRNRAP. CDR3 in amino acids: CASGLAPGTASSYEQYF. Written as DNA, the CDR3 is TGTGCTAGTGGTTTGGCCCCCGGGACTGCGAGCTCCTACGAGCAGTACTTC.

This chain connects TRBV14 to TRBJ1-3, with D perhaps matching TRBD1 (6 bases). With 0 bases removed from V and 9 bases from J, the gap between germline ends came to 18 bases. The CDR3 is made up of 16 amino acids. Germline values: CDR1 SGHDN, CDR2 FVKESK. The CDR3 here is CASSQDPGGRRGTIYF. Written as DNA, the CDR3 is TGTGCCAGCAGCCAAGATCCTGGGGGCCGCCGGGGCACCATATATTTT.

This clonotype has only a few counts. V gene TRBV7-9 combines with J gene TRBJ2-1; possible D gene TRBD2, 7 bases. CDR1 and CDR2 from the germline V gene are SEHNR and FQNEAQ (reference sequence). With 0 bases removed from V and 5 bases from J, the gap between germline ends came to 17 bases. The CDR3 is made up of 17 amino acids. CDR3 amino acids: CASSLAGGPHFNNEQFF. Written as DNA, the CDR3 is TGTGCCAGCAGCTTAGCGGGGGGGCCCCACTTCAACAATGAGCAGTTCTTC.

The chain combines TRBV5-4 with TRBJ2-2; 12 bases line up with TRBD1. Germline assignment: CDR1 SGHNT and CDR2 YYREEE (reference sequence). V dropped 10 bases and J dropped 4; count of bases not matched to a gene: 11. The CDR3 has 16 amino acids. CDR3 nucleotide sequence: TGTGCCTCGGGACAGGGGGCGATCTCGGGCACCGGGGAGCTGTTTTTT. Its translation is CASGQGAISGTGELFF. The full variable domain, its missing parts supplied by reference TRBV5-4 and TRBJ2-2, is ETGVTQSPTHLIKTRGQQVTLRCSSQSGHNTVSWYQQALGQGPQFIFQYYREEENGRGNFPPRFSGLQFPNYSSELNVNALELDDSALYLCASGQGAISGTGELFFGEGSRLTVL.

The chain has TRBV14 and TRBJ2-3; no clear D. Germline loops: CDR1 SGHDN, CDR2 FVKESK. The V end lost 4 bases, the J end lost 6 bases, and 8 bases lay between the germline ends. The length of the CDR3 is 12 residues. CDR3: CASSPLVDTQYF. CDR3 nucleotides: TGTGCCAGCAGCCCGCTAGTTGATACGCAGTATTTT.

The sample holds a few counts of this clonotype. The rearrangement joins TRBV4-1 to TRBJ1-5, with 7 bases matching TRBD1. Germline V gene sequence: CDR1 MGHRA, CDR2 YSYEKL. The CDR3 contains 16 residues. V was clipped by 5 bases and J by 2 bases; unmatched bases: 9. The CDR3, as DNA: TGCGCCAGCAGCGCTACAGGGGTTTCCGGCAATCAGCCCCAGCATTTT. Protein sequence: CASSATGVSGNQPQHF.

This chain connects TRBV7-9 to TRBJ2-5; D perhaps matches TRBD2 (7 bases). From germline, CDR1 is SEHNR and CDR2 FQNEAQ (reference sequence). This CDR3 has 12 residues. Trimming took 9 bases from V and 5 from J, leaving 13 bases between them. For the CDR3, the DNA is TGTGCCAGTTCGGGGGGCTGGGAGACCCAGTACTTC. Protein product: CASSGGWETQYF. Full variable domain (remainder filled in from reference TRBV7-9 and TRBJ2-5): DTGVSQNPRHKITKRGQNVTFRCDPISEHNRLYWYRQTLGQGPEFLTYFQNEAQLEKSRLLSDRFSAERPKGSFSTLEIQRTEQGDSAMYLCASSGGWETQYFGPGTRLLVL.

In its sample, this clonotype was seen a few times. V is TRBV30 and J is TRBJ2-3, with 7 bases lining up with TRBD2. The CDR3 totals 14 residues. Losses at the gene ends were 0 bases for V and 3 bases for J; bases not matched to a gene: 3. CDR1 and CDR2 (germline): GTSNPN, SVGIG (reference sequence). CDR3 amino acids: CAWSVAGGTDTQYF. The CDR3 coding sequence is TGTGCCTGGAGTGTAGCCGGGGGGACAGATACGCAGTATTTT. The full variable domain, in which reference TRBV30 and TRBJ2-3 provide the parts outside the CDR3, is SQTIHQWPATLVQPVGSPLSLECTVEGTSNPNLYWYRQAAGRGLQLLFYSVGIGQISSEVPQNLSASRPQDRQFILSSKKLLLSDSGFYLCAWSVAGGTDTQYFGPGTRLTVL.